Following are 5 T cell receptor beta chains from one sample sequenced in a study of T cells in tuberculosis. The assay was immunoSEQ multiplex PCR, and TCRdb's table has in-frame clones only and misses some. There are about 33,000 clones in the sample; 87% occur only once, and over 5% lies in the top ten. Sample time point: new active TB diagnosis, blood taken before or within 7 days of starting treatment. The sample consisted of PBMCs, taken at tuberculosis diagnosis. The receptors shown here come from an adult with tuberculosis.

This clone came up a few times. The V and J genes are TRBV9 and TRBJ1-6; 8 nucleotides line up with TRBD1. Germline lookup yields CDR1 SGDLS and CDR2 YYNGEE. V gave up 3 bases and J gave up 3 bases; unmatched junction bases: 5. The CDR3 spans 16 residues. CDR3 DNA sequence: TGTGCCAGCAGCGAAGGACAGGGCTTCTATAATTCACCCCTCCACTTT. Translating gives CASSEGQGFYNSPLHF.

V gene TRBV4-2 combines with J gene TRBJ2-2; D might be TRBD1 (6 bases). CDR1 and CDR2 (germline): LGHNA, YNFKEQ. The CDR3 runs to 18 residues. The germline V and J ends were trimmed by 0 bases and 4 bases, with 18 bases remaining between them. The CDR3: CASSQEGLTGIGTGELFF. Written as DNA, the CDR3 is TGTGCCAGCAGCCAAGAAGGCCTTACAGGGATAGGCACCGGGGAGCTGTTTTTT.

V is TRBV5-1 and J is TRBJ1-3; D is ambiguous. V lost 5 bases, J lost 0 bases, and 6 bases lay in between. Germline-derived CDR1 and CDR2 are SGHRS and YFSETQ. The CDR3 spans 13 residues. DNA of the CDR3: TGCGCCAGCAGTGCGTCCTCTGGAAACACCATATATTTT. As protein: CASSASSGNTIYF.

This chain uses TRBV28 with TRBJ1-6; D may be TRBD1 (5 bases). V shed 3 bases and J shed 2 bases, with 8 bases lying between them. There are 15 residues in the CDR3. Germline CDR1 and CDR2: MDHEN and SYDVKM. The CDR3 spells CASSFPDTYNSPLHF. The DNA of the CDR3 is TGTGCCAGCAGTTTCCCGGACACCTATAATTCACCCCTCCACTTT.

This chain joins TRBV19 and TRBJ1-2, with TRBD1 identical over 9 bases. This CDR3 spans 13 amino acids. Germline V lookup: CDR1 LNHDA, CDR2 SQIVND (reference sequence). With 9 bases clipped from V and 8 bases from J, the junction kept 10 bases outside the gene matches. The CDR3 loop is CASLRQGVGGYTF. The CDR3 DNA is TGTGCCAGCCTCCGACAGGGGGTTGGGGGCTACACCTTC.